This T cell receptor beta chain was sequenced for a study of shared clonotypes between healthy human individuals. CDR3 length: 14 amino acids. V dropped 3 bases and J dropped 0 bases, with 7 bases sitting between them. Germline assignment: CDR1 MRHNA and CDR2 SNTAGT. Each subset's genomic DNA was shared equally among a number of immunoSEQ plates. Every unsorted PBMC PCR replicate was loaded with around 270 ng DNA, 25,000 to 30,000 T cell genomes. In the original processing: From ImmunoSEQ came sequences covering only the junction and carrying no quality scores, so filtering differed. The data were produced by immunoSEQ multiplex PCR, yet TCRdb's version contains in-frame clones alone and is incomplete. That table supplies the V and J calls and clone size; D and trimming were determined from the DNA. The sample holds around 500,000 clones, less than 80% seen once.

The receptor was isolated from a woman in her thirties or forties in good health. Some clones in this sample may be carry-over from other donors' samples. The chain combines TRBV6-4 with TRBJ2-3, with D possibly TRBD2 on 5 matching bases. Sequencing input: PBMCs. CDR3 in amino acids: CASSEGSSTDTQYF. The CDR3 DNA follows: TGTGCCAGCAGTGAAGGGAGCAGCACAGATACGCAGTATTTT.